This TCR beta chain appears in the sequencing data of a study of T cells in Graves' hyperthyroidism and ophthalmopathy. At the level of the study: Blood from the periphery was taken at initial diagnosis, before any treatment.

Amplification targeted TCR beta CDR3 regions from RNA transcripts. A set of HTBI primers served as the primers for a first-round RT-PCR of the TCR CDR3. TCRdb reanalysed the multiplex PCR reads using MiXCR and keeps one entry per CDR3 protein. This table holds 540,000 or so distinct CDR3 sequences, 15% to 17% found once. CDR3 length: 13 residues. With 6 bases removed from V and 4 bases from J, the gap between germline ends came to 15 bases. Germline V gene data show CDR1 as DFQATT and CDR2 as SNEGSKA (reference sequence). The chain employs TRBV20-1 and TRBJ1-2; D unresolved. The clonotype originates from a woman between 25 and 40 years old with Graves' hyperthyroidism. Sequencing was performed on blood. CDR3 sequence reads: CSAIRGLIYGYTF. The CDR3 DNA follows: TGCAGTGCAATCCGAGGGCTGATCTATGGCTACACCTTC.